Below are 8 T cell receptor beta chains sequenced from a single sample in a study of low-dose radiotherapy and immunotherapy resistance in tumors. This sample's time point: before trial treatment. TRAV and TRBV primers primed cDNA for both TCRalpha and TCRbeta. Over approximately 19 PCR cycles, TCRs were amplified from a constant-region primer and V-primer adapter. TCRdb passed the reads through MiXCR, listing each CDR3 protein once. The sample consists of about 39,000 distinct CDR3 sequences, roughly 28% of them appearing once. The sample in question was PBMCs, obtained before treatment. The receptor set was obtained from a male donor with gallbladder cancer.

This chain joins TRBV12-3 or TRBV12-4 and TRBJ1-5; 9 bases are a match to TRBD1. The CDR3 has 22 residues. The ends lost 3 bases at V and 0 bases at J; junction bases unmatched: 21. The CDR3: CASSFLARGTGFVRDSNQPQHF. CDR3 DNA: TGTGCCAGCAGTTTCTTAGCTCGGGGGACAGGGTTCGTCAGAGATAGCAATCAGCCCCAGCATTTT.

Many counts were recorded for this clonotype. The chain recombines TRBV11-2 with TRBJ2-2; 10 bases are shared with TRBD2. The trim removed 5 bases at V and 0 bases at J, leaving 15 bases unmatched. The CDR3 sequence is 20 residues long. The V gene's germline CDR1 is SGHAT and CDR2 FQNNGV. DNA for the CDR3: TGTGCCAGCAGCCTCCCGCCAAGTTTAGCGGGAGGCTCGAACACCGGGGAGCTGTTTTTT. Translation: CASSLPPSLAGGSNTGELFF.

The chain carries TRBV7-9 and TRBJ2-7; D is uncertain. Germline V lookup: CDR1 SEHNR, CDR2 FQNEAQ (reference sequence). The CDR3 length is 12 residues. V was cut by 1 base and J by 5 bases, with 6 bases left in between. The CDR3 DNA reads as TGTGCCAGCAGCTTAGGACGTAACGAGCAGTACTTC. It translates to CASSLGRNEQYF.

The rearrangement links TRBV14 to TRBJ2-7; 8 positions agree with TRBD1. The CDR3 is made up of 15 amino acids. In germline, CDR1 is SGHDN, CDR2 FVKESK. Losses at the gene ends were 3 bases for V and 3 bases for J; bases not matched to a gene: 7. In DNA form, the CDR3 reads TGTGCCAGCAGCCAGACTCAGGGGGCACGCTACGAGCAGTACTTC. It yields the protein CASSQTQGARYEQYF.

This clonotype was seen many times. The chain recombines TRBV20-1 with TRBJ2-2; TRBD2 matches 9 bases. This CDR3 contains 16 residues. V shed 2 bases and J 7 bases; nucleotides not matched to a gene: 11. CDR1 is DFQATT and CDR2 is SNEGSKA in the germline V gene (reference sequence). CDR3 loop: CSARWRGGRFGGELFF. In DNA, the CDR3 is TGCAGTGCTAGATGGCGGGGGGGCCGGTTCGGCGGGGAGCTGTTTTTT.

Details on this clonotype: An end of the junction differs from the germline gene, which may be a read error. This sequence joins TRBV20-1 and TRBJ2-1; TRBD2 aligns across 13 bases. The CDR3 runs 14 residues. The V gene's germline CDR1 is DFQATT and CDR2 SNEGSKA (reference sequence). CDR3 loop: CSARGTSGINEQFF. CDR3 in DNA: TGCAGTGCCAGAGGGACTAGCGGGATCAATGAGCAGTTCTTC.

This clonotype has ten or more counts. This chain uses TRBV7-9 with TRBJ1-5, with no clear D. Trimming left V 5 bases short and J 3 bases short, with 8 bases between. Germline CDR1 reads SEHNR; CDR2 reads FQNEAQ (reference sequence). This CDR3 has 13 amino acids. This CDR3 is CASSPDINQPQHF. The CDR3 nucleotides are TGTGCCAGCAGCCCTGACATCAATCAGCCCCAGCATTTT.

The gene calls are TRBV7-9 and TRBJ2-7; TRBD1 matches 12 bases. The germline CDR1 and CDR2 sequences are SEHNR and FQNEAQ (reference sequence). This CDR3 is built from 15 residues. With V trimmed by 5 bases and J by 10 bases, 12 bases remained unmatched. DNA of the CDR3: TGTGCCAGCAGCCCCCATGAGGGACAGGGGGCCGGTCAGTACTTC. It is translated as CASSPHEGQGAGQYF. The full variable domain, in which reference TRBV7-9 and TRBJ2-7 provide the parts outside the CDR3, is DTGVSQNPRHKITKRGQNVTFRCDPISEHNRLYWYRQTLGQGPEFLTYFQNEAQLEKSRLLSDRFSAERPKGSFSTLEIQRTEQGDSAMYLCASSPHEGQGAGQYFGPGTRLTVT.